The clone carrying this TCR beta chain was seen many times. What it binds is not known. The entry originates in a study of T cells in Graves' hyperthyroidism and ophthalmopathy. Regarding the study as a whole: Appearing also in blood were most of the thyroid clonotypes expanded above 0.001.

Patients aged 18 to 65 had newly diagnosed hyperthyroidism that had lasted under 2 months. Clinicians diagnosed patients from clinical symptoms, serum thyroxine and TRAb, thyroid ultrasound and orbital computed tomography. Blood was sampled at initial diagnosis of hyperthyroidism, prior to onset of any ophthalmopathy symptoms. Researchers took RNA transcripts and amplified the TCR beta CDR3 regions from them. A set of HTBI primers served as the primers for a first-round RT-PCR of the TCR CDR3. TCRdb used MiXCR to reprocess the multiplex PCR reads, holding one entry per CDR3 protein. The profile covers under 750,000 distinct CDR3 sequences, with roughly 20% appearing a single time and over 15% taken by the ten largest. The sequenced material came from blood. The TCR sequence derives from a woman aged 45-60 years with Graves' hyperthyroidism that later progressed to Graves' ophthalmopathy.

CDR3 sequence: CASEGGMNTEAFF. CDR3 nucleotide sequence: TGTGCTAGTGAGGGGGGGATGAACACTGAAGCTTTCTTT. The chain recombines TRBV12-5 with TRBJ1-1; perhaps TRBD1 as D (6 bases). The germline V gene encodes CDR1 LGHNT and CDR2 FRNRAP. The germline V and J ends were trimmed by 7 bases and 0 bases, with 9 bases remaining between them. CDR3 size: 13 residues.